This TCR beta chain was recorded in a study of response to subunit inactivated influenza vaccine. Germline V CDR1 and CDR2: LNHNV, YYDKDF (reference sequence). V lost 0 bases and J 5 bases, leaving 16 bases between the germline ends. CDR3 length equals 16 residues. This clonotype was found a few times. One entry per CDR3 protein, called by TCRdb with MiXCR from the RT-PCR reads. Here the sample spans around 250,000 distinct CDR3 sequences, 12% being singletons. The chain combines TRBV15 with TRBJ2-5; tentative D call: TRBD2 (6 bases). The sequencing used non-naive T cells sorted from PBMCs, collected 14 to 15 days before vaccination. This sequence was found in a man aged 50-60 years who received an inactivated influenza vaccine. The CDR3 bases are TGTGCCACCAGCAGAGATCGCTGGGGGGTCAAGGAGACCCAGTACTTC. It specifies CATSRDRWGVKETQYF. The variable domain in full, completed from reference TRBV15 and TRBJ2-5, reads DAMVIQNPRYQVTQFGKPVTLSCSQTLNHNVMYWYQQKSSQAPKLLFHYYDKDFNNEADTPDNFQSRRPNTSFCFLDIRSPGLGDTAMYLCATSRDRWGVKETQYFGPGTRLLVL.